The 3 T cell receptor beta chains in this list originate from one sample, sequenced in a study of OX40 agonist ivuxolimab in advanced cancers. Produced via immunoSEQ multiplex PCR; TCRdb's table is partial and in-frame only. The sample records about 84,000 clones, more than 75% being singletons. Sequencing used CD4+ or CD8+ T cells sorted from blood, obtained in a trial of the OX40 agonist ivuxolimab. Receptors originate from an adult with an advanced solid tumor such as melanoma, head and neck, liver or kidney cancer.

V usage is TRBV2 and J usage is TRBJ2-2, with D unclear. The germline V and J ends were trimmed by 8 bases and 3 bases, with 13 bases remaining between them. Germline V gives CDR1 SNHLY, CDR2 FYNNEI. The CDR3 spans 14 residues. CDR3 in amino acids: CASSPVRDTGELFF. The CDR3 nucleotides are TGTGCCAGCTCCCCCGTTCGAGACACCGGGGAGCTGTTTTTT.

Written as DNA, the CDR3 is TGTGCCAGCAGTTTCGCTTTAACGGGGGGGCATATAGTTGGCGAGCAGTACGTC. This translates into CASSFALTGGHIVGEQYV. J is TRBJ2-7 and V is TRBV28; 8 bases align to TRBD2. The ends lost 3 bases at V and 6 bases at J; junction bases unmatched: 19. The germline V gene encodes CDR1 MDHEN and CDR2 SYDVKM. The CDR3 has 18 residues.

The J gene is TRBJ1-2, the V gene TRBV7-9, with 8 bases identical to TRBD1. CDR1 SEHNR and CDR2 FQNEAQ come from the germline V gene (reference sequence). V was clipped by 2 bases and J by 8 bases; unmatched bases: 13. The CDR3 contains 16 residues. The CDR3 spells CASSLNEGRGLLGYTF. As DNA, the CDR3 is TGTGCCAGCAGCTTAAATGAAGGCAGGGGGCTCCTCGGCTACACCTTC.